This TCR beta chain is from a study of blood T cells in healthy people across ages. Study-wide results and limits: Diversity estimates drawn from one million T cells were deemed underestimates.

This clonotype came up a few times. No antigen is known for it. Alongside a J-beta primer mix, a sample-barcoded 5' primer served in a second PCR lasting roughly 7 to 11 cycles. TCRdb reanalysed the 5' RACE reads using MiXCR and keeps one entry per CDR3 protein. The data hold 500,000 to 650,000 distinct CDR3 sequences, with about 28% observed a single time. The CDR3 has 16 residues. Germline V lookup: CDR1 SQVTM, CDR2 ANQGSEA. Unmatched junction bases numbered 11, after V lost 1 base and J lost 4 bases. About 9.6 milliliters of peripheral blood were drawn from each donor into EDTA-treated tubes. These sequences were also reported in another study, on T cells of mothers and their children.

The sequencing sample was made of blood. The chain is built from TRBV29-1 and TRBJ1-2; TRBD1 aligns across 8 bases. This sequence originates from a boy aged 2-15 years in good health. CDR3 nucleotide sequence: TGCAGCGTTGAAGTCCCCACAGGGGGGTTCTTCTATGGCTACACCTTC. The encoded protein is CSVEVPTGGFFYGYTF.